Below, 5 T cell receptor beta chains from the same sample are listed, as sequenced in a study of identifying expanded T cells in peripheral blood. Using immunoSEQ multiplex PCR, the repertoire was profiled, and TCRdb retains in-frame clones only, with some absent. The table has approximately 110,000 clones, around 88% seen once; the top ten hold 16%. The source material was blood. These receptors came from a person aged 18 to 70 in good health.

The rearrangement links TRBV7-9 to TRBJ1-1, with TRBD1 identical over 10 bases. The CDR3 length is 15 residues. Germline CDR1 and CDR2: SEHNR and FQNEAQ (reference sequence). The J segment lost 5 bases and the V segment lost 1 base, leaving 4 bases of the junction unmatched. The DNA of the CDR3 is TGTGCCAGCAGCTTAGGACAGGGGGCAAAAACTGAAGCTTTCTTT. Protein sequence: CASSLGQGAKTEAFF.

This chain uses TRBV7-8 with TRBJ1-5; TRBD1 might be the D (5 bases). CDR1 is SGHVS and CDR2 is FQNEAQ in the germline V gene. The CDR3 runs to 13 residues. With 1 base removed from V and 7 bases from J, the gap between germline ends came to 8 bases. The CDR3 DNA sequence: TGTGCCAGCAGCTTAGAAAGGGGACAGCCCCAGCATTTT. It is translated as CASSLERGQPQHF. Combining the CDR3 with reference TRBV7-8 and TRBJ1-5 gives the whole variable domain GAGVSQSPRYKVAKRGQDVALRCDPISGHVSLFWYQQALGQGPEFLTYFQNEAQLDKSGLPSDRFFAERPEGSVSTLKIQRTQQEDSAVYLCASSLERGQPQHFGDGTRLSIL.

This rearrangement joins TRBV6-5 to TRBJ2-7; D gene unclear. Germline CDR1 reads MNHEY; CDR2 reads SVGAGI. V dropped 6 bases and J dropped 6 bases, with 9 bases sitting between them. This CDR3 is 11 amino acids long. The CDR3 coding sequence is TGTGCCAGCAGCCCCGGGTCCGAGCAGTACTTC. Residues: CASSPGSEQYF.

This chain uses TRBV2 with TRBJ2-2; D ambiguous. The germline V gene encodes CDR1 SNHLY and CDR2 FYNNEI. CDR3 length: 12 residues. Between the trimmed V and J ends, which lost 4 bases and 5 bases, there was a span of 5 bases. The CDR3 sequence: CASSGQTGELFF. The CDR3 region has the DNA TGTGCCAGCAGTGGCCAGACCGGGGAGCTGTTTTTT.

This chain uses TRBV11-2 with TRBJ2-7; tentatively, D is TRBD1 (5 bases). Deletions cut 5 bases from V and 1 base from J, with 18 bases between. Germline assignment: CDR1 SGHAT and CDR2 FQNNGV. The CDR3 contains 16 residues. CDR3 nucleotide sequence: TGTGCCAGCAGCCCCCTGGCAGGACACCAATCCTACGAGCAGTACTTC. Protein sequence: CASSPLAGHQSYEQYF.